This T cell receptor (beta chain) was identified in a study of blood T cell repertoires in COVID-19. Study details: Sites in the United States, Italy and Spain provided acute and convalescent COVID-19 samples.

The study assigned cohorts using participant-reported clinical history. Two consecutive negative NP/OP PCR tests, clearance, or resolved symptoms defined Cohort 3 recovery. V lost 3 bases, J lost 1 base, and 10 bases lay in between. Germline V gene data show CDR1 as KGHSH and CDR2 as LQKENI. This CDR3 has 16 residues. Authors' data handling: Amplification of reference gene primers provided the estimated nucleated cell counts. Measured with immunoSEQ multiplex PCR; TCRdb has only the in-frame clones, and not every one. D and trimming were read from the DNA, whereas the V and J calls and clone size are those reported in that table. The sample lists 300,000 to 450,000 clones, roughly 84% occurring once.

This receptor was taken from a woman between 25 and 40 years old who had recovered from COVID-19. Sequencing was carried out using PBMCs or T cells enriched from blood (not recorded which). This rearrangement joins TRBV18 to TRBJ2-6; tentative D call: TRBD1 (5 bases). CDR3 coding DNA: TGTGCCAGCTCACCTCGACAGAGATCTGGGGCCAACGTCCTGACTTTC. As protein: CASSPRQRSGANVLTF.